What follows are 30 T cell receptor beta chains derived from one specimen sequenced in a study of blood T cell repertoires in COVID-19. Using immunoSEQ multiplex PCR, the repertoire was profiled, and TCRdb retains in-frame clones only, with some absent. The sample consists of 70,000 or so clones, roughly 85% of them appearing once. The sample comprised peripheral blood. The receptor set was obtained from a man aged 25-45 years with acute or convalescent COVID-19.

This chain connects TRBV5-6 to TRBJ1-2, with D unresolved. The CDR3 length is 14 residues. With 5 bases removed from V and 8 bases from J, the gap between germline ends came to 19 bases. From germline, CDR1 is SGHDT and CDR2 YYEEEE. The CDR3 is CASSVGRVTKGYTF. The CDR3 DNA is TGTGCCAGCAGTGTAGGGCGGGTGACTAAGGGCTACACCTTC.

This clone was observed a single time. This sequence joins TRBV30 and TRBJ2-7, with 7 bases lining up with TRBD1. V lost 1 base to trimming and J lost 2 bases; unmatched junction nucleotides: 11. The CDR3 runs to 16 residues. Germline CDR1 is GTSNPN and CDR2 is SVGIG (reference sequence). The CDR3 protein is CAWSDWGRQGAYEQYF. In DNA form, the CDR3 reads TGTGCCTGGAGTGATTGGGGACGACAGGGCGCCTACGAGCAGTACTTC. Full variable domain (rest looked up from reference TRBV30 and TRBJ2-7): SQTIHQWPATLVQPVGSPLSLECTVEGTSNPNLYWYRQAAGRGLQLLFYSVGIGQISSEVPQNLSASRPQDRQFILSSKKLLLSDSGFYLCAWSDWGRQGAYEQYFGPGTRLTVT.

V gene TRBV2 combines with J gene TRBJ1-5, with D hard to call. The length of the CDR3 is 15 residues. V lost 4 bases to trimming and J lost 0 bases, with 10 bases between them. Germline lookup yields CDR1 SNHLY and CDR2 FYNNEI. CDR3 region: CASSVRGLSNQPQHF. Here the CDR3 DNA reads TGTGCCAGCAGTGTAAGAGGGCTTAGCAATCAGCCCCAGCATTTT.

V gene TRBV7-2 combines with J gene TRBJ1-5; 7 bases fit TRBD1. The CDR3 extends over 14 amino acids. The germline gives CDR1 SGHTA, CDR2 FQGNSA. The V and J ends lost 5 bases and 6 bases, in that order; junction bases with no gene match: 7. CDR3 coding DNA: TGTGCCAGCAGCGCCAGACAGGGCAGTCAGCCCCAGCATTTT. Translated, it gives CASSARQGSQPQHF.

The chain couples TRBV14 to TRBJ1-1; TRBD1 is a possible D gene (6 bases). V was shortened by 6 bases and J by 6 bases, with 14 bases between the two germline ends. Per the germline V gene, CDR1 is SGHDN and CDR2 is FVKESK. This CDR3 has 13 residues. Here the CDR3 DNA reads TGTGCCAGCAGTCCAGACAGGATCGCTGAAGCTTTCTTT. Protein: CASSPDRIAEAFF.

Concerning this clone: At one of its ends the junction is not consistent with the germline gene, which may arise from a read error. The chain combines TRBV3-1 (or the pseudogene TRBV3-2) with TRBJ1-2, with 9 positions matching TRBD1. In germline, CDR1 is LGHDT, CDR2 YNNKEL (reference sequence). The CDR3 consists of 13 residues. The CDR3 sequence: CASRQDRGYGYTF. DNA for the CDR3: TGTGCCAGCAGACAAGACAGGGGGTATGGCTACACCTTC.

The chain recombines TRBV11-2 with TRBJ1-2; 8 bases fit TRBD1. The CDR3 has 14 residues. Germline CDR1 reads SGHAT; CDR2 reads FQNNGV. V lost 4 bases to trimming and J lost 8 bases; unmatched junction nucleotides: 9. The CDR3 DNA follows: TGTGCCAGCAGCTCCCAGGGGGCGCTAGGGGGCTACACCTTC. Its translation is CASSSQGALGGYTF. Based on the CDR3 plus reference TRBV11-2 and TRBJ1-2, the full variable domain is EAGVAQSPRYKIIEKRQSVAFWCNPISGHATLYWYQQILGQGPKLLIQFQNNGVVDDSQLPKDRFSAERLKGVDSTLKIQPAKLEDSAVYLCASSSQGALGGYTFGSGTRLTVV.

The chain carries TRBV7-8 and TRBJ2-2; TRBD1 matches 10 bases. The J segment lost 6 bases and the V segment lost 5 bases, leaving 6 bases of the junction unmatched. Per germline, CDR1 SGHVS and CDR2 FQNEAQ. CDR3 length: 15 amino acids. The CDR3 DNA follows: TGTGCCAGCAGCCCGCATGGACAGGGGGCCGGGGAGCTGTTTTTT. As protein: CASSPHGQGAGELFF.

As for this clone: Other DNA sequences in this specimen translate into the identical CDR3. This chain uses TRBV9 with TRBJ2-2, with a possible D match to TRBD1 (5 bases). The CDR3 contains 14 residues. The V gene lost 3 bases and the J gene lost 5 bases, with 11 bases spanning the gap. Germline CDR1 and CDR2: SGDLS and YYNGEE. The CDR3 sequence is CASSGGVGTGELFF. CDR3 coding DNA: TGTGCCAGCAGCGGGGGCGTAGGAACCGGGGAGCTGTTTTTT.

J is TRBJ1-2 and V is TRBV28, with D perhaps matching TRBD1 (5 bases). CDR1 is MDHEN, CDR2 SYDVKM, per germline. Trimming shortened V by 5 bases and J by 7 bases, and 11 bases separated the two germline ends. This CDR3 is 12 amino acids long. CDR3 bases: TGTGCCAGCAGTCTCAGGGTGGGTGGCTACACCTTC. Amino acids: CASSLRVGGYTF.

This clone was recorded only once. The chain couples TRBV5-6 to TRBJ1-2; possible D gene TRBD1, 6 bases. CDR1 and CDR2 (germline): SGHDT, YYEEEE. The ends were cut back, 5 bases at V and 4 bases at J, with 12 bases in the middle. CDR3 length: 13 amino acids. The CDR3 sequence: CASSPSGAYGYTF. In nucleotides, the CDR3 is TGTGCCAGCAGTCCATCAGGGGCCTATGGCTACACCTTC.

As for this clone: Other DNA sequences of this sample code for an identical CDR3. The CDR3, as DNA: TGTGCCAGCTCCCTCGGACTAGCGGGAGTCACAGATACGCAGTATTTT. It encodes CASSLGLAGVTDTQYF. The J gene is TRBJ2-3, the V gene TRBV18; TRBD2 agrees at 13 bases. The CDR3 spans 16 residues. Trimming cost V 6 bases and J 2 bases; bases outside gene matches: 5. CDR1 is KGHSH, CDR2 LQKENI, per germline.

The rearrangement links TRBV28 to TRBJ1-5; 8 positions agree with TRBD1. Germline CDR1 is MDHEN and CDR2 is SYDVKM. J gave up 12 bases and V 5 bases, and 12 bases lay outside the gene matches. This CDR3 spans 14 amino acids. The CDR3 reads CASSTGQAPKGQHF. The CDR3 DNA reads TGTGCCAGCAGTACGGGACAGGCCCCCAAGGGCCAGCATTTT.

The V gene is TRBV18, the J gene TRBJ1-3; possible D gene TRBD1, 5 bases. The CDR3 is 14 residues long. V lost 3 bases to trimming and J lost 8 bases, with 14 bases between them. Germline V CDR1 and CDR2: KGHSH, LQKENI. In DNA, the CDR3 is TGTGCCAGCTCACCTGACAGTATGGTACACACCATATATTTT. Translated: CASSPDSMVHTIYF. Complete variable domain (other parts from reference TRBV18 and TRBJ1-3): NAGVMQNPRHLVRRRGQEARLRCSPMKGHSHVYWYRQLPEEGLKFMVYLQKENIIDESGMPKERFSAEFPKEGPSILRIQQVVRGDSAAYFCASSPDSMVHTIYFGEGSWLTVV.

The chain employs TRBV6-2 or TRBV6-3 and TRBJ1-5, with TRBD1 matching 7 bases. J gave up 4 bases and V 0 bases, and 9 bases lay outside the gene matches. In germline, CDR1 is MNHEY, CDR2 SVGEGT. The CDR3 sequence is 17 residues long. CDR3 in DNA: TGTGCCAGCAGTTACTCGACCGGGACAGTTCAAAATCAGCCCCAGCATTTT. Its translation: CASSYSTGTVQNQPQHF.

This chain links TRBV19 with TRBJ1-1; D is ambiguous. Looked up from germline, CDR1 is LNHDA and CDR2 is SQIVND (reference sequence). Trimming removed 1 base from V and 4 bases from J, with 10 bases in between. The CDR3 sequence is 14 residues long. Here the CDR3 DNA reads TGTGCCAGTAGTATAGGGGATAGCGGCACTGAAGCTTTCTTT. Its protein is CASSIGDSGTEAFF.

This chain connects TRBV30 to TRBJ1-4; D not certain. In germline, CDR1 is GTSNPN, CDR2 SVGIG (reference sequence). The CDR3 extends over 17 amino acids. Trimming cost V 0 bases and J 2 bases, with 16 bases left between them. DNA for the CDR3: TGTGCCTGGAGTGTGATCCGGGGAGGGCCGACTAATGAAAAACTGTTTTTT. Protein product: CAWSVIRGGPTNEKLFF.

This clone was observed a handful of times. V and J are TRBV5-1 and TRBJ2-1, with TRBD2 matching over 11 bases. Germline V CDR1 and CDR2: SGHRS, YFSETQ. V lost 3 bases and J lost 7; bases outside the gene matches: 6. This CDR3 contains 15 residues. CDR3 DNA sequence: TGCGCCAGCAGCTCCCTAGCGGGGGGACGAAATGAGCAGTTCTTC. Its protein product is CASSSLAGGRNEQFF.

V gene TRBV5-4 combines with J gene TRBJ2-3, with TRBD2 matching over 9 bases. V shed 2 bases and J 1 base; nucleotides not matched to a gene: 5. The V gene's germline CDR1 is SGHNT and CDR2 YYREEE (reference sequence). The CDR3 consists of 16 residues. CDR3 sequence reads: CASSFPTSGGTDTQYF. Here the CDR3 DNA reads TGTGCCAGCAGCTTCCCGACTAGCGGCGGCACAGATACGCAGTATTTT.

The chain carries TRBV21-1 and TRBJ1-3; the table's TRBD1 call for D was not verified on the DNA. TRBV21-1 is an annotated pseudogene. The length of the CDR3 is 16 residues. DNA of the CDR3: TGTGCCAGCAGCCCAACAGGGGGTCGTTCTGGAAACACCATATATTTT. Protein sequence: CASSPTGGRSGNTIYF.

This sequence joins TRBV7-9 and TRBJ2-6, with a tentative D call TRBD1 (5 bases). V gave up 3 bases and J gave up 2 bases, with 8 bases separating them. This CDR3 region has 15 residues. The germline gives CDR1 SEHNR, CDR2 FQNEAQ (reference sequence). This chain's CDR3 is CASSLAGTGANVLTF. In DNA form, the CDR3 reads TGTGCCAGCAGCTTGGCAGGGACTGGGGCCAACGTCCTGACTTTC. Variable domain in full (rest from reference TRBV7-9 and TRBJ2-6): DTGVSQNPRHKITKRGQNVTFRCDPISEHNRLYWYRQTLGQGPEFLTYFQNEAQLEKSRLLSDRFSAERPKGSFSTLEIQRTEQGDSAMYLCASSLAGTGANVLTFGAGSRLTVL.

The V and J genes are TRBV9 and TRBJ2-5; no definite D call. Trimming shortened V by 1 base and J by 2 bases, and 6 bases separated the two germline ends. CDR3 length: 13 residues. Germline CDR1 is SGDLS and CDR2 is YYNGEE. The CDR3 sequence: CASSVLDQETQYF. The CDR3 DNA reads TGTGCCAGCAGCGTATTAGATCAAGAGACCCAGTACTTC.

This chain uses TRBV3-1 (or the pseudogene TRBV3-2) with TRBJ1-6; D call uncertain. V gave up 1 base and J gave up 12 bases, with 7 bases separating them. Germline V CDR1 and CDR2: LGHDT, YNNKEL (reference sequence). The CDR3 sequence is 12 residues long. CDR3 loop: CASSQGPVPLHF. CDR3 DNA: TGTGCCAGCAGCCAAGGTCCGGTACCCCTCCACTTT.

This clone was recorded once. This chain joins TRBV2 and TRBJ1-1, with no clear D. The germline V gene has CDR1 SNHLY and CDR2 FYNNEI. V was clipped by 7 bases and J by 1 base, with 7 bases between them. The length of the CDR3 is 12 residues. CDR3 sequence: CASNTQNTEAFF. CDR3 in DNA: TGTGCCAGCAACACGCAGAACACTGAAGCTTTCTTT.

This clone turned up a few times. The CDR3 region is CASSSQPRGSSNQPQHF. In DNA form, the CDR3 reads TGTGCCAGCAGCTCCCAGCCTAGGGGGTCGAGCAATCAGCCCCAGCATTTT. The chain joins TRBV7-2 to TRBJ1-5, with a possible D match to TRBD1 (6 bases). The V gene lost 4 bases and the J gene lost 1 base, with 17 bases spanning the gap. CDR3 length equals 17 residues. Germline lookup yields CDR1 SGHTA and CDR2 FQGNSA.

The chain is built from TRBV6-5 and TRBJ1-2; D is perhaps TRBD1 (6 bases). The CDR3 is 13 amino acids. Germline-derived CDR1 and CDR2 are MNHEY and SVGAGI. Trimming cost V 5 bases and J 4 bases, with 11 bases left between them. The CDR3 nucleotides read TGTGCCAGCAGTCTCACAGGGCCCTATGGCTACACCTTC. Its translation: CASSLTGPYGYTF.

This sequence joins TRBV2 and TRBJ2-2; 7 bases line up with TRBD2. Germline V gene data show CDR1 as SNHLY and CDR2 as FYNNEI. Losses at the gene ends were 8 bases for V and 4 bases for J; bases not matched to a gene: 4. The length of the CDR3 is 13 residues. CDR3 nucleotides: TGTGCCAGCGGGAGGGAGAGCACCGGGGAGCTGTTTTTT. This translates into CASGRESTGELFF.

This chain links TRBV6-2 or TRBV6-3 with TRBJ1-5; 8 bases are shared with TRBD1. In germline, CDR1 is MNHEY, CDR2 SVGEGT. Trimming removed 5 bases from V and 0 bases from J; junction bases left unmatched: 9. This CDR3 is 17 amino acids long. The CDR3 loop reads CASSAMGTGYSNQPQHF. Here the CDR3 DNA reads TGTGCCAGCAGTGCCATGGGGACAGGTTATAGCAATCAGCCCCAGCATTTT.

V gene TRBV10-3 combines with J gene TRBJ2-3, with 13 bases fitting TRBD2. The CDR3 length is 18 residues. CDR1 ENHRY and CDR2 SYGVKD come from the germline V gene. V gave up 3 bases and J gave up 9 bases; unmatched junction bases: 15. The CDR3 nucleotides are TGTGCCATCAGTGACGCGGGGACTAGCGGGATGTTCAGGGTCACGCAGTATTTT. This encodes CAISDAGTSGMFRVTQYF.

V and J are TRBV30 and TRBJ1-4, with D possibly matching TRBD1 (5 bases). Germline loops: CDR1 GTSNPN, CDR2 SVGIG (reference sequence). The V end was cut by 5 bases, the J end by 3 bases, with 13 bases between. The CDR3 loop spans 14 amino acids. The CDR3 DNA reads as TGTGCCTGGGGGCAGGGCGTAGCTAATGAAAAACTGTTTTTT. It codes for CAWGQGVANEKLFF. Combining the CDR3 with reference TRBV30 and TRBJ1-4 gives the whole variable domain SQTIHQWPATLVQPVGSPLSLECTVEGTSNPNLYWYRQAAGRGLQLLFYSVGIGQISSEVPQNLSASRPQDRQFILSSKKLLLSDSGFYLCAWGQGVANEKLFFGSGTQLSVL.